This T cell receptor (beta chain) was sequenced for a study of blood T cell repertoires in COVID-19. Study at large: Sources were T cells, B-cell-depleted T cells, or PBMCs; the material itself was cDNA or gDNA.

The CDR3 runs to 15 residues. From germline, CDR1 is MGHRA and CDR2 YSYEKL. Trimming pared 6 bases from V and 6 bases from J, leaving 20 bases between. Sequencing was performed with immunoSEQ multiplex PCR; in TCRdb, only in-frame clones are kept and a portion is missing. Of roughly 350,000 clones listed, approximately 90% were seen once; the top ten hold about 3.9%. The sample consisted of peripheral blood. The chain carries TRBV4-1 and TRBJ1-2; a possible D gene is TRBD1 (6 bases). The sequence was obtained from a woman in her fifties or sixties with active or convalescent COVID-19. CDR3 coding DNA: TGCGCCAGCAGGGAAAGAATGCAGGGGAATGATGGCTACACCTTC. Its protein product is CASRERMQGNDGYTF.